One sample yielded the 18 T cell receptor beta chains listed below, sequenced in a study of T cell responses to AZD1222 COVID-19 vaccine. Sequenced by immunoSEQ multiplex PCR; TCRdb stores in-frame clones only, minus some. The sample lists about 140,000 clones; about 92% were seen once. Sample: peripheral blood, taken on day 0 of AZD1222 vaccination. The receptors stem from an adult in good health.

This clone showed up just once. The chain is built from TRBV13 and TRBJ2-7; TRBD1 or TRBD2 may be the D gene (6 bases each). V lost 5 bases and J lost 0, with 14 bases in between. The CDR3 covers 15 residues. Germline V gene data show CDR1 as PRHDT and CDR2 as FYEKMQ (reference sequence). The CDR3 loop reads CASSHRGGPSYEQYF. CDR3 DNA sequence: TGTGCCAGCAGCCACCGTGGGGGGCCCTCCTACGAGCAGTACTTC.

The chain is built from TRBV30 and TRBJ1-4; D uncertain. Germline V gene lookup returns CDR1 GTSNPN and CDR2 SVGIG (reference sequence). The V end was cut by 8 bases, the J end by 7 bases, with 17 bases between. The CDR3 runs to 13 residues. CDR3 in amino acids: CARQEGYREKLFF. The CDR3 region has the DNA TGTGCCCGACAAGAGGGATACCGTGAAAAACTGTTTTTT.

The V gene is TRBV2, the J gene TRBJ1-2, with a tentative D call TRBD1 (5 bases). Per germline, CDR1 SNHLY and CDR2 FYNNEI. Trimming took 7 bases from V and 4 from J, leaving 13 bases between them. This CDR3 spans 13 amino acids. The CDR3 sequence is CASNTGFAYGYTF. In DNA form, the CDR3 reads TGTGCCAGCAATACAGGTTTTGCCTATGGCTACACCTTC.

V is TRBV25-1 and J is TRBJ2-2; perhaps TRBD1 as D (5 bases). This CDR3 is built from 14 residues. Germline loops: CDR1 MGHDK, CDR2 SYGVNS. The V end lost 5 bases, the J end lost 3 bases, and 10 bases lay between the germline ends. CDR3 region: CASSPGLDTGELFF. As DNA, the CDR3 is TGTGCCAGCAGTCCAGGGTTGGACACCGGGGAGCTGTTTTTT.

V is TRBV19 and J is TRBJ2-2, with a possible D match to TRBD1 (7 bases). CDR3 length equals 15 residues. V was cut by 7 bases and J by 4 bases, with 16 bases left in between. CDR1 and CDR2 from the germline V gene are LNHDA and SQIVND (reference sequence). The CDR3 reads CASIPQGGGTGELFF. CDR3 DNA: TGTGCCAGTATTCCCCAGGGGGGTGGCACCGGGGAGCTGTTTTTT.

This clone was picked up a small number of times. The V gene is TRBV7-8, the J gene TRBJ1-6; 8 nucleotides line up with TRBD1. The CDR3 has 16 amino acids. Germline-derived CDR1 and CDR2 are SGHVS and FQNEAQ. J gave up 9 bases and V 5 bases, and 12 bases lay outside the gene matches. This chain's CDR3 is CASSAQGQGISSPLHF. Written as DNA, the CDR3 is TGTGCCAGCAGCGCGCAAGGACAGGGTATAAGTTCACCCCTCCACTTT.

The chain carries TRBV27 and TRBJ1-5; D is possibly TRBD1 (6 bases). The CDR3 spans 17 residues. V lost 7 bases, J lost 0 bases, and 19 bases lay in between. CDR1 and CDR2 (germline): MNHEY, SMNVEV (reference sequence). The CDR3 coding sequence is TGTGCCAGCACCCCAATGGGGGCGAGGTATAGCAATCAGCCCCAGCATTTT. Amino acids: CASTPMGARYSNQPQHF.

The V and J genes are TRBV30 and TRBJ2-1; D assignment may be TRBD1 or TRBD2 (5 bases each). Germline V gene data show CDR1 as GTSNPN and CDR2 as SVGIG (reference sequence). This CDR3 is 13 amino acids long. V lost 7 bases and J lost 7, with 17 bases in between. The CDR3 sequence: CAFSPGTNNEQFF. CDR3 in DNA: TGTGCCTTCTCGCCCGGGACCAATAATGAGCAGTTCTTC.

This chain uses TRBV20-1 with TRBJ1-6; D uncertain. This CDR3 has 15 amino acids. V was clipped by 3 bases and J by 2 bases, with 11 bases between them. Germline values: CDR1 DFQATT, CDR2 SNEGSKA (reference sequence). As DNA, the CDR3 is TGCAGTGCTAGTAGAGGGAGCCCCTATAATTCACCCCTCCACTTT. Translated: CSASRGSPYNSPLHF.

The chain uses TRBV7-2 and TRBJ2-3; D perhaps matches TRBD1 (5 bases). CDR1 is SGHTA, CDR2 FQGNSA, per germline. Trimming stripped 1 base from V and 4 bases from J, with 9 bases between. This CDR3 contains 14 residues. This CDR3 is CASSLEQAADTQYF. The CDR3 DNA sequence: TGTGCCAGCAGCTTAGAACAGGCGGCAGATACGCAGTATTTT.

The chain employs TRBV7-9 and TRBJ1-3; D is undetermined. V lost 1 base, J lost 2 bases, and 3 bases lay in between. CDR3 length equals 13 residues. Germline-derived CDR1 and CDR2 are SEHNR and FQNEAQ (reference sequence). DNA of the CDR3: TGTGCCAGCAGCTTAGAGGCTGGAAACACCATATATTTT. Amino acid sequence: CASSLEAGNTIYF.

J is TRBJ2-5 and V is TRBV7-3; D is perhaps TRBD1 (5 bases). Deletions cut 0 bases from V and 5 bases from J, with 16 bases between. The CDR3 has 16 residues. The germline V gene encodes CDR1 SGHTA and CDR2 FQGTGA. The CDR3 is CASSLTNQGSGETQYF. CDR3 coding DNA: TGTGCCAGCAGCTTAACGAATCAGGGATCTGGTGAGACCCAGTACTTC.

The CDR3 region is CASWGWYEQYF. The CDR3 DNA reads as TGTGCCAGCTGGGGGTGGTACGAGCAGTACTTC. J is TRBJ2-7 and V is TRBV2; perhaps D is TRBD1 or TRBD2 (5 bases each). The V end lost 8 bases, the J end lost 4 bases, and 9 bases lay between the germline ends. Germline CDR1 SNHLY, CDR2 FYNNEI. The CDR3 is 11 residues long.

The chain employs TRBV7-9 and TRBJ2-6; a possible D gene is TRBD1 (6 bases). The V gene's germline CDR1 is SEHNR and CDR2 FQNEAQ (reference sequence). Trimming stripped 2 bases from V and 0 bases from J, with 11 bases between. This CDR3 has 17 residues. CDR3 nucleotides: TGTGCCAGCAGCTTAAGGGGGTTAATCTCTGGGGCCAACGTCCTGACTTTC. It codes for CASSLRGLISGANVLTF.

The V call is TRBV7-3, the J call TRBJ2-1; 14 nucleotides agree with TRBD2. This CDR3 contains 20 residues. Germline-derived CDR1 and CDR2 are SGHTA and FQGTGA. Trimming removed 1 base from V and 5 bases from J; junction bases left unmatched: 13. CDR3 sequence (DNA): TGTGCCAGCAGCTTAAAGGGCGGGACTAGCGGGAGTGTTTGGCACAATGAGCAGTTCTTC. As protein: CASSLKGGTSGSVWHNEQFF.

The chain uses TRBV5-1 and TRBJ2-3, with D possibly being TRBD1 (6 bases). Germline CDR1 reads SGHRS; CDR2 reads YFSETQ. V lost 0 bases, J lost 6 bases, and 8 bases lay in between. The CDR3 spans 13 residues. The CDR3 reads CASSLGQGDTQYF. DNA of the CDR3: TGCGCCAGCAGCTTGGGTCAGGGGGATACGCAGTATTTT.

V gene TRBV5-1 combines with J gene TRBJ1-6, with TRBD1 as a possible D gene (6 bases). The V end was cut by 3 bases, the J end by 9 bases, with 16 bases between. This CDR3 comprises 15 residues. CDR1 SGHRS and CDR2 YFSETQ come from the germline V gene. This CDR3 reads CASSSGTPWSSPLHF. The CDR3 region has the DNA TGCGCCAGCAGCTCTGGGACACCTTGGAGTTCACCCCTCCACTTT.

The V call is TRBV5-1, the J call TRBJ2-3; 11 bases line up with TRBD2. The V gene's germline CDR1 is SGHRS and CDR2 YFSETQ. The CDR3 contains 17 residues. V lost 2 bases and J lost 5; bases outside the gene matches: 10. In DNA, the CDR3 is TGCGCCAGCAGCTTCCCCCTGACTAGCGGGATTGGAGATACGCAGTATTTT. Amino acid sequence: CASSFPLTSGIGDTQYF.